The 28 T cell receptor beta chains in this list originate from one sample, sequenced in a study of immune evolution from preneoplasia to lung adenocarcinoma. Some clones are missing from TCRdb's copy, which holds only in-frame ones; the method was immunoSEQ multiplex PCR. The sample has 39,000 or so clones; 70% to 80% are singletons. Sequencing input: FFPE invasive lung adenocarcinoma tissue. The receptors here all came from a person aged 55 to 75 with lung adenocarcinoma.

J is TRBJ2-5 and V is TRBV19, with TRBD1 identical over 9 bases. The germline CDR1 and CDR2 sequences are LNHDA and SQIVND (reference sequence). The CDR3 sequence is 13 residues long. The J segment lost 6 bases and the V segment lost 6 bases, leaving 5 bases of the junction unmatched. The CDR3 sequence is CASRQGARKTQYF. The CDR3 bases are TGTGCCAGTAGACAGGGGGCGAGGAAGACCCAGTACTTC.

This clone was recorded once. The rearrangement joins TRBV4-1 to TRBJ2-5, with D perhaps matching TRBD2 (5 bases). Trimming left V 4 bases short and J 1 base short, with 13 bases between. This CDR3 spans 15 amino acids. Germline V CDR1 and CDR2: MGHRA, YSYEKL. The CDR3 region is CASSPIGLAQETQYF. Here the CDR3 DNA reads TGCGCCAGCAGCCCAATCGGGCTAGCCCAAGAGACCCAGTACTTC.

V usage is TRBV18 and J usage is TRBJ1-1; 7 nucleotides match TRBD1. Trimming cost V 3 bases and J 2 bases; bases outside gene matches: 9. Germline lookup yields CDR1 KGHSH and CDR2 LQKENI. This CDR3 is built from 16 residues. The CDR3 DNA follows: TGTGCCAGCTCACCCCAGCTTCAGGGGGATAACACTGAAGCTTTCTTT. Encoded protein: CASSPQLQGDNTEAFF. Using reference TRBV18 and TRBJ1-1 for the parts outside the CDR3, the full variable domain is NAGVMQNPRHLVRRRGQEARLRCSPMKGHSHVYWYRQLPEEGLKFMVYLQKENIIDESGMPKERFSAEFPKEGPSILRIQQVVRGDSAAYFCASSPQLQGDNTEAFFGQGTRLTVV.

J is TRBJ2-7 and V is TRBV5-4, with D unclear. The CDR3 consists of 12 residues. Germline V gene lookup returns CDR1 SGHNT and CDR2 YYREEE (reference sequence). The V gene lost 8 bases and the J gene lost 4 bases, with 13 bases spanning the gap. The CDR3 DNA is TGTGCCAGTTCCAAATATGGGTACGAGCAGTACTTC. It codes for CASSKYGYEQYF.

The V gene is TRBV5-1, the J gene TRBJ2-1; 8 bases are shared with TRBD2. Per the germline V gene, CDR1 is SGHRS and CDR2 is YFSETQ. The CDR3 consists of 16 residues. V gave up 1 base and J gave up 9 bases; unmatched junction bases: 12. CDR3 coding DNA: TGCGCCAGCAGCTTGATCTCGGGAGGGCGTCAACGTGAGCAGTTCTTC. Translated: CASSLISGGRQREQFF. Together with reference TRBV5-1 and TRBJ2-1, the CDR3 gives the full variable domain: KAGVTQTPRYLIKTRGQQVTLSCSPISGHRSVSWYQQTPGQGLQFLFEYFSETQRNKGNFPGRFSGRQFSNSRSEMNVSTLELGDSALYLCASSLISGGRQREQFFGPGTRLTVL.

The rearrangement links TRBV5-4 to TRBJ2-5; 9 bases line up with TRBD2. J gave up 3 bases and V 4 bases, and 4 bases lay outside the gene matches. This CDR3 is built from 14 residues. Germline lookup yields CDR1 SGHNT and CDR2 YYREEE (reference sequence). This CDR3 is CASSLRLAEETQYF. DNA of the CDR3: TGTGCCAGCAGCCTCCGACTAGCGGAAGAGACCCAGTACTTC.

J is TRBJ1-2 and V is TRBV29-1; no definite D call. From germline, CDR1 is SQVTM and CDR2 ANQGSEA. The CDR3 totals 12 residues. V dropped 0 bases and J dropped 4 bases, with 6 bases sitting between them. In DNA, the CDR3 is TGCAGCGTTGAAGAGGGTAGCTATGGCTACACCTTC. Translated: CSVEEGSYGYTF.

The genes are TRBV28 and TRBJ1-4, with a tentative D call TRBD1 (5 bases). CDR1 and CDR2 from the germline V gene are MDHEN and SYDVKM. The germline V and J ends were trimmed by 3 bases and 5 bases, with 10 bases remaining between them. The length of the CDR3 is 14 residues. CDR3 bases: TGTGCCAGCAGTTTTACGGACACAAATGAAAAACTGTTTTTT. It is translated as CASSFTDTNEKLFF.

This clone was seen only a few times. The CDR3 coding sequence is TGTGCCAGCGAAACTAGCGGGAAGACCCAGTACTTC. Its translation is CASETSGKTQYF. The rearrangement uses TRBV28 and TRBJ2-5; 10 bases align to TRBD2. The CDR3 runs 12 residues. Trimming cost V 8 bases and J 6 bases; bases outside gene matches: 3. Germline lookup yields CDR1 MDHEN and CDR2 SYDVKM.

The genes are TRBV19 and TRBJ1-2; 7 nucleotides align to TRBD1. CDR3 length equals 13 residues. Germline lookup yields CDR1 LNHDA and CDR2 SQIVND (reference sequence). V shed 3 bases, J shed 9 bases, and the junction held 7 bases outside the gene matches. The CDR3 loop is CASSIGTVPSYTF. CDR3 coding DNA: TGTGCCAGTAGTATTGGGACAGTACCGAGCTACACCTTC.

The chain links TRBV5-4 to TRBJ1-2; D gene unclear. Trimming left V 3 bases short and J 0 bases short, with 9 bases between. CDR3 length equals 14 residues. Germline V gene sequence: CDR1 SGHNT, CDR2 YYREEE (reference sequence). The CDR3 DNA reads TGTGCCAGCAGCTCGCCATTAGCTAACTATGGCTACACCTTC. It is translated as CASSSPLANYGYTF.

V and J are TRBV20-1 and TRBJ2-7; TRBD1 is a possible D gene (6 bases). The CDR3 covers 11 residues. CDR1 is DFQATT and CDR2 is SNEGSKA in the germline V gene (reference sequence). Trimming removed 4 bases at V and 7 bases at J, with 11 bases between. CDR3 loop: CSATRGGEQYF. As DNA, the CDR3 is TGCAGTGCTACAAGAGGGGGTGAGCAGTACTTC.

The chain is built from TRBV30 and TRBJ2-7, with 10 bases that match TRBD2. J gave up 5 bases and V 3 bases, and 10 bases lay outside the gene matches. The CDR3 sequence is 15 residues long. Germline V gene lookup returns CDR1 GTSNPN and CDR2 SVGIG (reference sequence). CDR3 protein: CAWRAGGSGRNEQYF. CDR3 DNA: TGTGCCTGGAGGGCCGGTGGTAGCGGGAGGAACGAGCAGTACTTC.

V usage is TRBV28 and J usage is TRBJ1-5; D not resolved. V was trimmed by 3 bases and J by 4 bases, leaving 7 bases between them. The CDR3 has 13 residues. CDR1 is MDHEN and CDR2 is SYDVKM in the germline V gene. The DNA of the CDR3 is TGTGCCAGCAGTTTCAACGGGAATCAGCCCCAGCATTTT. It codes for CASSFNGNQPQHF.

The genes are TRBV7-9 and TRBJ2-3; tentatively, D is TRBD2 (7 bases). The V end was cut by 5 bases, the J end by 3 bases, with 15 bases between. The CDR3 has 15 amino acids. Germline CDR1 reads SEHNR; CDR2 reads FQNEAQ (reference sequence). CDR3 DNA sequence: TGTGCCAGCAGCGCTAGGGGGGGCCGAACAGATACGCAGTATTTT. It specifies CASSARGGRTDTQYF.

The V and J genes are TRBV11-2 and TRBJ2-7, with D perhaps matching TRBD1 (5 bases). V was pared by 2 bases and J by 0 bases, with 11 bases between. The length of the CDR3 is 15 residues. Germline V lookup: CDR1 SGHAT, CDR2 FQNNGV. CDR3 residues: CASSLIDRASYEQYF. The CDR3 bases are TGTGCCAGCAGCTTAATTGACAGAGCCTCCTACGAGCAGTACTTC.

This chain connects TRBV12-5 to TRBJ2-5; D is perhaps TRBD1 or TRBD2 (7 bases each). Germline lookup yields CDR1 LGHNT and CDR2 FRNRAP. Deletions cut 2 bases from V and 5 bases from J, with 15 bases between. This CDR3 has 15 residues. The CDR3 DNA sequence: TGTGCTAGTGGTTTGCGGGGGGCAGGGGGTGAGACCCAGTACTTC. Translation gives CASGLRGAGGETQYF.

The CDR3 DNA is TGTGCCATCACCCGAGACAAACGGTCGAATTCCTACGAGCAGTACTTC. Protein sequence: CAITRDKRSNSYEQYF. The chain carries TRBV10-3 and TRBJ2-7; no clear D. V lost 7 bases to trimming and J lost 1 base, with 20 bases between them. Germline-derived CDR1 and CDR2 are ENHRY and SYGVKD. The CDR3 length is 16 residues.

V usage is TRBV2 and J usage is TRBJ2-3; D remains unclear. Germline loops: CDR1 SNHLY, CDR2 FYNNEI. Trimming cost V 7 bases and J 3 bases, with 5 bases left between them. This CDR3 spans 11 amino acids. The CDR3: CASTRTDTQYF. The CDR3 DNA reads TGTGCCAGCACAAGAACAGATACGCAGTATTTT.

This clone was seen a few times. This chain links TRBV18 with TRBJ2-1; 7 nucleotides line up with TRBD2. V lost 3 bases to trimming and J lost 8 bases; unmatched junction nucleotides: 1. Per the germline V gene, CDR1 is KGHSH and CDR2 is LQKENI. This CDR3 has 12 residues. DNA for the CDR3: TGTGCCAGCTCACCGACTAGCTATGAGCAGTTCTTC. It codes for CASSPTSYEQFF.

There are a few counts of this clone. CDR3 loop: CATLRDTNTEAFF. The CDR3 DNA sequence: TGTGCCACCCTCCGGGACACGAACACTGAAGCTTTCTTT. The chain combines TRBV18 with TRBJ1-1; a weak D match, TRBD1 (6 bases). V gave up 10 bases and J gave up 1 base, with 13 bases separating them. This CDR3 contains 13 residues. Germline V gives CDR1 KGHSH, CDR2 LQKENI.

The CDR3 is CASRFQGNYEQYF. CDR3 DNA sequence: TGCGCCAGCAGGTTCCAGGGGAACTACGAGCAGTACTTC. The rearrangement uses TRBV23-1 and TRBJ2-7; D may be TRBD1 (6 bases). TRBV23-1 falls under the ORF class, with uncertain function. Trimming took 6 bases from V and 3 from J, leaving 12 bases between them. The CDR3 has 13 amino acids.

This clone was seen just once. The gene calls are TRBV18 and TRBJ2-2; 8 bases align to TRBD2. V lost 3 bases to trimming and J lost 5 bases; unmatched junction nucleotides: 8. The CDR3 has 16 residues. CDR1 and CDR2 (germline): KGHSH, LQKENI. CDR3 sequence: CASSPQGAGATGELFF. The CDR3 nucleotides are TGTGCCAGCTCACCCCAGGGAGCGGGAGCAACCGGGGAGCTGTTTTTT.

The genes are TRBV19 and TRBJ1-5; TRBD1 might be the D (6 bases). The V gene lost 1 base and the J gene lost 5 bases, with 24 bases spanning the gap. This CDR3 region has 19 residues. Germline V gene lookup returns CDR1 LNHDA and CDR2 SQIVND (reference sequence). The CDR3 here is CASSIAPISRTVSHQPQHF. The CDR3 region has the DNA TGTGCCAGTAGTATAGCCCCGATTAGTAGGACAGTGAGTCATCAGCCCCAGCATTTT.

This clone was observed a single time. The V and J genes are TRBV6-1 and TRBJ2-2, with 12 bases fitting TRBD2. This CDR3 is built from 15 residues. Germline CDR1 reads MNHNS; CDR2 reads SASEGT. The ends lost 6 bases at V and 7 bases at J; junction bases unmatched: 6. CDR3 sequence reads: CASSLAGGPSGELFF. CDR3 bases: TGTGCCAGCAGCCTAGCGGGAGGGCCCAGCGGGGAGCTGTTTTTT.

The J gene is TRBJ2-3, the V gene TRBV29-1; TRBD1 might be the D (5 bases). The germline V gene encodes CDR1 SQVTM and CDR2 ANQGSEA. Between the trimmed V and J ends, which lost 3 bases and 0 bases, there was a span of 10 bases. This CDR3 has 14 amino acids. The CDR3: CSVDRSGSTDTQYF. DNA of the CDR3: TGCAGCGTTGATCGCTCAGGGAGCACAGATACGCAGTATTTT.

This chain connects TRBV29-1 to TRBJ2-4; either TRBD1 or TRBD2 may fit D (5 bases each). V lost 8 bases to trimming and J lost 4 bases, with 9 bases between them. Germline CDR1 SQVTM, CDR2 ANQGSEA. This CDR3 has 11 amino acids. The CDR3, as DNA: TGCAGCCCCGGGGCTAAAAACATTCAGTACTTC. Its translation: CSPGAKNIQYF.

Here the CDR3 reads CASSPLGSSAQYF. The CDR3, as DNA: TGTGCCAGCAGTCCTCTAGGATCATCGGCGCAGTATTTT. This chain joins TRBV6-6 and TRBJ2-3; D is unclear. Germline V gene data show CDR1 as MNHNY and CDR2 as SVGAGI (reference sequence). Trimming pared 5 bases from V and 10 bases from J, leaving 16 bases between. The CDR3 consists of 13 residues.